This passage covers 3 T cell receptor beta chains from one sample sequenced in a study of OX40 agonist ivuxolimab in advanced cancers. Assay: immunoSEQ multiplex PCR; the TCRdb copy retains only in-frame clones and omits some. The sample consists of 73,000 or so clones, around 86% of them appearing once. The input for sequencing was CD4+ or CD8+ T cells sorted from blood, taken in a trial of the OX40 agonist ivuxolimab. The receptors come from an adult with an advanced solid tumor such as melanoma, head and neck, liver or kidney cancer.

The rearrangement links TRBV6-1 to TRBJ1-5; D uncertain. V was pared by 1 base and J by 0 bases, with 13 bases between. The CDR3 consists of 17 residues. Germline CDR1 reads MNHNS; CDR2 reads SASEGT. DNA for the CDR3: TGTGCCAGCAGTGAAGGACGGAATATCTATAGCAATCAGCCCCAGCATTTT. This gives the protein CASSEGRNIYSNQPQHF.

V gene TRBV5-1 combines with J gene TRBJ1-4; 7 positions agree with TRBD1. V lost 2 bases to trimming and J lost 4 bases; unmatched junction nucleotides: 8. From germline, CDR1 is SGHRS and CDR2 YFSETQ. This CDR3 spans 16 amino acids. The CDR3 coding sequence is TGCGCCAGCAGCTTATCCCCGGACAGGATTAATGAAAAACTGTTTTTT. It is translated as CASSLSPDRINEKLFF.

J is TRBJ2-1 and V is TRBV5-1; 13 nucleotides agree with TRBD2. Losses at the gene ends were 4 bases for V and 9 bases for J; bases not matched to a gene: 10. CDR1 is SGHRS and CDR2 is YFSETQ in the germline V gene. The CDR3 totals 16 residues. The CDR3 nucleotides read TGCGCCAGCAGCCTAACCCTCGGGACTAGCGGGACTGAGCAGTTCTTC. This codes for CASSLTLGTSGTEQFF.